The clone carrying this TCR beta chain was detected many times. Antigen: not known. V was trimmed by 6 bases and J by 2 bases, leaving 16 bases between them. CDR3 length equals 14 residues. Germline V gene data show CDR1 as DFQATT and CDR2 as SNEGSKA (reference sequence). 5'RACE with 10-nucleotide random UMIs generated the cDNA. MiXCR was run by TCRdb on the 5' RACE reads, yielding one entry per CDR3 protein. The profile shows approximately 30,000 distinct CDR3 sequences, about an eighth of them singletons. The sample originates from a study of neurological immune-mediated disorders. Regarding the study as a whole: Subjects shared no identical expanded-clone CDR3 amino acid sequences, suggesting private TCR-beta repertoires in all groups.

Noted time point: longitudinal time-point 2. 2 million PBMCs stored at -80 C were the source of the unsorted libraries. Material: PBMCs. The chain is built from TRBV20-1 and TRBJ1-2, with unresolved D. The TCR was taken from a woman in her forties in good health. The CDR3 region has the DNA TGCAGTGCGAAGAACGGACGGAGCAACTATGGCTACACCTTC. Its translation: CSAKNGRSNYGYTF.